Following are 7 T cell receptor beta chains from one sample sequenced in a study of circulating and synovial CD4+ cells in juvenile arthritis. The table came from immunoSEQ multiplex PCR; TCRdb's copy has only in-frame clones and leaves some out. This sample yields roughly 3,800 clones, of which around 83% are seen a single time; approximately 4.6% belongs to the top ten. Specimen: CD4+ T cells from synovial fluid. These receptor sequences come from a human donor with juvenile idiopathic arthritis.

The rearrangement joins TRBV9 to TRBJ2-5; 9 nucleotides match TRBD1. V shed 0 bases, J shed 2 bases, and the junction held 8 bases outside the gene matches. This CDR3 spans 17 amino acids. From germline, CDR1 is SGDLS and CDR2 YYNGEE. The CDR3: CASSVDSGTGIQETQYF. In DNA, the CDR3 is TGTGCCAGCAGCGTAGACTCGGGGACAGGGATACAAGAGACCCAGTACTTC.

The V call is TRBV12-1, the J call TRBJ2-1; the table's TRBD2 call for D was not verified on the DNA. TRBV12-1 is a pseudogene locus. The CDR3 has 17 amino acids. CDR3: CASSPPWGAGGRDEQFF. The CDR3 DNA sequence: TGTGCCAGCAGCCCCCCCTGGGGAGCGGGGGGGCGCGATGAGCAGTTCTTC.

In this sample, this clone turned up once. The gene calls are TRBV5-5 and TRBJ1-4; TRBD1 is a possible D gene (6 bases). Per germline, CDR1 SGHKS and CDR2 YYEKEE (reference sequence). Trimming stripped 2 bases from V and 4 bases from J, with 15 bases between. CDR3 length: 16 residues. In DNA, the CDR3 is TGTGCCAGCAGCTTCGACAGGCCCTTGAATAATGAAAAACTGTTTTTT. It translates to CASSFDRPLNNEKLFF.

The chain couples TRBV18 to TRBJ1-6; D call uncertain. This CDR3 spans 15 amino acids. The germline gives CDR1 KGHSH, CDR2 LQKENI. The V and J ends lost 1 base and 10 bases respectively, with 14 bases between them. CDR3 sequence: CASSPLQDGKSPLHF. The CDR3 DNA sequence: TGTGCCAGCTCACCACTGCAGGACGGGAAATCACCCCTCCACTTT.

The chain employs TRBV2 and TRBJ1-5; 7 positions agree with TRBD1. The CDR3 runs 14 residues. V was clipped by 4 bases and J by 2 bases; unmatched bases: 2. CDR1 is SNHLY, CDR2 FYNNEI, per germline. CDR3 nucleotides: TGTGCCAGCAGTGGACAGGGCCGCAATCAGCCCCAGCATTTT. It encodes CASSGQGRNQPQHF.

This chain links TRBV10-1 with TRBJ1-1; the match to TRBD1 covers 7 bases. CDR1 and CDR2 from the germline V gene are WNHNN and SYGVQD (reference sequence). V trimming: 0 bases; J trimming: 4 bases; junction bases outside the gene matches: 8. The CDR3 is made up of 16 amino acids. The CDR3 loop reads CASSESVLYRGTEAFF. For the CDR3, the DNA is TGCGCCAGCAGTGAGTCTGTCCTATACAGGGGCACTGAAGCTTTCTTT.

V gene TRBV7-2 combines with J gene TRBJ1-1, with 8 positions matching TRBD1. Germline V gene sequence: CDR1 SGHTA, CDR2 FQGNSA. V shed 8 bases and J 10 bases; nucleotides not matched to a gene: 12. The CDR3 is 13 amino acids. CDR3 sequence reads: CASGAYRQGRAFF. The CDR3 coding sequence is TGTGCCAGCGGAGCTTACCGACAGGGGAGAGCTTTCTTT.